The 32 T cell receptor beta chains below were found in one sample sequenced in a study of blood T cells in healthy people across ages. For the second PCR, which ran for 7 to 11 cycles, a sample-barcoded 5' primer and a J-beta primer mix were used. Each CDR3 protein gets one entry after TCRdb re-called the 5' RACE reads with MiXCR. The table has about 1 million distinct CDR3 sequences, around 25% seen once. These data were also filed under a second study, of T cells of mothers and their children.

The sequenced sample consisted of blood. These receptor sequences come from a girl aged 2 to 10 in good health.

The chain links TRBV29-1 to TRBJ1-1; D gene uncertain. This CDR3 is 15 amino acids long. The V end lost 4 bases, the J end lost 0 bases, and 15 bases lay between the germline ends. Germline loops: CDR1 SQVTM, CDR2 ANQGSEA. CDR3 sequence: CSVGNPYNMNTEAFF. CDR3 nucleotides: TGCAGCGTTGGAAATCCCTACAACATGAACACTGAAGCTTTCTTT.

The chain joins TRBV5-1 to TRBJ2-1, with D perhaps matching TRBD2 (6 bases). CDR3 length: 15 amino acids. Germline CDR1 is SGHRS and CDR2 is YFSETQ. V was shortened by 1 base and J by 6 bases, with 14 bases between the two germline ends. This CDR3 is CASSLLGTSTNEQFF. The CDR3 DNA follows: TGCGCCAGCAGCTTGTTAGGGACTTCCACCAATGAGCAGTTCTTC.

As for this clonotype: Just one base apart from a much larger clone, this may be a read error. The chain employs TRBV6-1 and TRBJ1-3; D not certain. The CDR3 loop spans 15 amino acids. CDR1 is MNHNS and CDR2 is SASEGT in the germline V gene. The CDR3 here is CACSADFYSGNTIYF. Here the CDR3 DNA reads TGTGCCTGCAGTGCTGACTTCTACTCTGGAAACACCATATATTTT.

This clonotype appeared a few times. This rearrangement joins TRBV12-3 or TRBV12-4 to TRBJ1-2; 8 nucleotides agree with TRBD1. The V and J ends lost 7 bases and 8 bases, in that order; junction bases with no gene match: 9. The CDR3 has 13 residues. CDR3 in DNA: TGTGCCAGCACCTCGCAGGGGGCTGGCGGCTACACCTTC. Translating it yields CASTSQGAGGYTF.

A few counts support this clonotype. The V and J genes are TRBV4-1 and TRBJ2-5; 9 bases are a match to TRBD2. The last part of the DNA fits TRBJ2-7 better; the J call may be wrong. CDR1 is MGHRA and CDR2 is YSYEKL in the germline V gene. The CDR3 contains 16 residues. The CDR3 reads CASSQRLAASSYEQYF. DNA for the CDR3: TGCGCCAGCAGCCAACGACTAGCGGCGAGCTCCTACGAGCAGTACTTC.

This chain uses TRBV4-2 with TRBJ1-4, with 7 bases identical to TRBD1. The V and J ends lost 3 bases and 8 bases, in that order; junction bases with no gene match: 12. The CDR3 has 16 amino acids. Germline V gives CDR1 LGHNA, CDR2 YNFKEQ. In nucleotides, the CDR3 is TGTGCCAGCAGCCATAGCAGGACAGGCGGGGGCGAAAAACTGTTTTTT. Translated, it gives CASSHSRTGGGEKLFF.

This clonotype has a handful of counts. The chain links TRBV7-3 to TRBJ2-7; D tentatively fits TRBD1 or TRBD2 (6 bases each). Trimming removed 2 bases from V and 0 bases from J, with 11 bases in between. The germline CDR1 and CDR2 sequences are SGHTA and FQGTGA. This CDR3 has 15 residues. The CDR3 DNA sequence: TGTGCCAGCAGCTTATTCGGGGGCCTCTCCTACGAGCAGTACTTC. It translates to CASSLFGGLSYEQYF.

Worth noting for this clonotype: Sequence at one end of the junction differs from germline and may be a read error. The J gene is TRBJ2-5, the V gene TRBV15; TRBD2 matches 13 bases. Matching the DNA end better, TRBJ2-7 makes the J call doubtful. Germline-derived CDR1 and CDR2 are LNHNV and YYDKDF (reference sequence). CDR3 size: 13 residues. CDR3 DNA sequence: TGCGCTACTAGCGGGAGGGCCGGGTACGAGCAGTACTTC. This codes for CATSGRAGYEQYF.

This clonotype has a single count. The chain uses TRBV20-1 and TRBJ2-7; 7 nucleotides match TRBD2. The CDR3 length is 14 residues. Trimming cost V 3 bases and J 0 bases; bases outside gene matches: 5. CDR1 and CDR2 from the germline V gene are DFQATT and SNEGSKA (reference sequence). Here the CDR3 DNA reads TGCAGTGCTAGCGACGGGAGGACCTCCTACGAGCAGTACTTC. As protein: CSASDGRTSYEQYF.

The chain employs TRBV28 and TRBJ1-6, with D hard to call. CDR1 is MDHEN, CDR2 SYDVKM, per germline. V gave up 5 bases and J gave up 12 bases, with 14 bases separating them. This CDR3 spans 13 amino acids. The CDR3 spells CASSDEVLGPLHF. For the CDR3, the DNA is TGTGCCAGCAGTGACGAGGTGCTCGGACCCCTCCACTTT.

A few counts support this clonotype. J is TRBJ2-7 and V is TRBV14, with TRBD2 identical over 8 bases. The V gene end was trimmed by 5 bases and the J gene end by 1 base; junction bases not matched to a gene: 7. Germline values: CDR1 SGHDN, CDR2 FVKESK. CDR3 length: 15 amino acids. The CDR3 is CASSSTSGPSYEQYF. CDR3 DNA sequence: TGTGCCAGCAGCTCAACTAGCGGCCCTTCCTACGAGCAGTACTTC.

This clonotype was seen more than once but under ten times. J is TRBJ1-2 and V is TRBV20-1; possibly TRBD1 for D (6 bases). CDR3 size: 13 residues. From germline, CDR1 is DFQATT and CDR2 SNEGSKA (reference sequence). V shed 3 bases and J shed 9 bases, with 17 bases lying between them. The CDR3 sequence: CSASRVTGTSYTF. The CDR3 nucleotides read TGCAGTGCTAGTAGGGTGACCGGGACAAGCTACACCTTC.

This clonotype was picked up a small number of times. V gene TRBV5-1 combines with J gene TRBJ2-3; no firm D call. Germline CDR1 SGHRS, CDR2 YFSETQ. This CDR3 has 13 residues. The V and J ends lost 8 bases and 1 base respectively, with 11 bases between them. Here the CDR3 reads CASTIDGTDTQYF. Written as DNA, the CDR3 is TGCGCCAGTACAATCGACGGCACAGATACGCAGTATTTT.

This clonotype was seen only a few times. The chain is built from TRBV29-1 and TRBJ2-7; D gene ambiguous. In germline, CDR1 is SQVTM, CDR2 ANQGSEA. This CDR3 spans 14 amino acids. V gave up 4 bases and J gave up 4 bases, with 17 bases separating them. CDR3 DNA sequence: TGCAGCGTTGGACCCCGGGCCTCTCAATACGAGCAGTACTTC. Residues: CSVGPRASQYEQYF.

This clonotype has a handful of counts. The chain links TRBV7-2 to TRBJ2-5; D unclear. The CDR3 contains 14 residues. CDR1 is SGHTA, CDR2 FQGNSA, per germline. V was clipped by 6 bases and J by 5 bases, with 16 bases between them. The CDR3 loop is CASSPLTLGETQYF. CDR3 bases: TGTGCCAGCAGTCCCCTGACCTTAGGGGAGACCCAGTACTTC.

This clonotype came up a few times. The chain combines TRBV27 with TRBJ2-7, with 8 bases matching TRBD1. This CDR3 spans 15 amino acids. The germline gives CDR1 MNHEY, CDR2 SMNVEV (reference sequence). The V gene end was trimmed by 5 bases and the J gene end by 7 bases; junction bases not matched to a gene: 13. Here the CDR3 reads CASSPLDRAVGEQYF. For the CDR3, the DNA is TGTGCCAGCAGTCCCCTGGACAGGGCGGTTGGAGAGCAGTACTTC.

The chain has TRBV7-9 and TRBJ1-1; unclear D gene. The CDR3 consists of 15 residues. Germline V gene data show CDR1 as SEHNR and CDR2 as FQNEAQ (reference sequence). V lost 3 bases and J lost 3, with 14 bases in between. The CDR3 bases are TGTGCCAGCAGCTTTCTTCGGGATGTTGACACTGAAGCTTTCTTT. Protein: CASSFLRDVDTEAFF.

The genes are TRBV12-5 and TRBJ1-2; D is uncertain. This CDR3 has 14 amino acids. V was trimmed by 1 base and J by 4 bases, leaving 10 bases between them. Looked up from germline, CDR1 is LGHNT and CDR2 is FRNRAP. This CDR3 is CASGLGSHLYGYTF. In DNA, the CDR3 is TGTGCTAGTGGTTTGGGCAGTCACCTCTATGGCTACACCTTC.

The chain has TRBV20-1 and TRBJ1-2; 7 nucleotides line up with TRBD1. V trimming: 5 bases; J trimming: 5 bases; junction bases outside the gene matches: 14. The CDR3 consists of 15 residues. CDR1 DFQATT and CDR2 SNEGSKA come from the germline V gene (reference sequence). This CDR3 reads CSAPGGLSTYYGYTF. The CDR3 DNA is TGCAGTGCTCCAGGGGGTCTATCCACTTATTATGGCTACACCTTC.

The chain recombines TRBV28 with TRBJ2-7, with 9 bases matching TRBD2. The CDR3 loop spans 12 amino acids. CDR1 MDHEN and CDR2 SYDVKM come from the germline V gene. V shed 8 bases and J 3 bases; nucleotides not matched to a gene: 2. CDR3 sequence: CASGLARYEQYF. In DNA form, the CDR3 reads TGTGCCAGCGGACTAGCGCGCTACGAGCAGTACTTC.

This rearrangement joins TRBV20-1 to TRBJ1-1; D not certain. The germline gives CDR1 DFQATT, CDR2 SNEGSKA (reference sequence). The V gene lost 3 bases and the J gene lost 4 bases, with 15 bases spanning the gap. The CDR3 sequence is 14 residues long. CDR3 in amino acids: CSASSGQAGTEAFF. In nucleotides, the CDR3 is TGCAGTGCTAGCTCCGGGCAGGCGGGCACTGAAGCTTTCTTT.

The chain carries TRBV6-2 or TRBV6-3 and TRBJ2-1; a weak D match, TRBD1 (6 bases). V lost 2 bases and J lost 8, with 19 bases in between. From germline, CDR1 is MNHEY and CDR2 SVGEGT. This CDR3 is built from 16 residues. CDR3 loop: CASSYIDRRFKDEQFF. The CDR3 bases are TGTGCCAGCAGTTACATCGACAGGCGCTTTAAGGATGAGCAGTTCTTC.

Only a few counts were recorded for this clonotype. Its ends do not fully match the called genes, so a read error is possible. The chain employs TRBV28 and TRBJ2-5, with D possibly called TRBD1 or TRBD2 (5 bases each). The CDR3 contains 13 residues. Germline lookup yields CDR1 MDHEN and CDR2 SYDVKM. The CDR3 spells CASSYARGTAGNF. The CDR3 region has the DNA TGTGCCAGCAGTTACGCAAGAGGGACGGCAGGTAACTTC.

V gene TRBV7-9 combines with J gene TRBJ1-4; D gene ambiguous. Trimming stripped 1 base from V and 3 bases from J, with 18 bases between. This CDR3 has 18 residues. Germline V CDR1 and CDR2: SEHNR, FQNEAQ (reference sequence). In DNA, the CDR3 is TGTGCCAGCAGCTTAGTGGCGTCTATTGGAACGGCTAATGAAAAACTGTTTTTT. This encodes CASSLVASIGTANEKLFF.

This clonotype occurred a few times. The gene calls are TRBV4-1 and TRBJ2-5; 8 nucleotides match TRBD2. Germline CDR1 and CDR2: MGHRA and YSYEKL. This CDR3 has 17 residues. Trimming at V came to 4 bases and at J to 3 bases, leaving 13 bases not matched to a gene. The CDR3 here is CASSPSPTGGPEETQYF. DNA for the CDR3: TGCGCCAGCAGCCCCTCACCCACGGGAGGGCCGGAAGAGACCCAGTACTTC.

This chain joins TRBV29-1 and TRBJ1-1; 7 nucleotides line up with TRBD1. Trimming removed 5 bases from V and 5 bases from J; junction bases left unmatched: 5. The CDR3 has 12 amino acids. Germline V lookup: CDR1 SQVTM, CDR2 ANQGSEA. This CDR3 is CSVTQGRTEAFF. The CDR3 region has the DNA TGCAGCGTTACACAGGGGAGAACTGAAGCTTTCTTT.

This clonotype has more than one count but fewer than ten. The genes are TRBV2 and TRBJ2-3; TRBD2 agrees at 8 bases. Germline-derived CDR1 and CDR2 are SNHLY and FYNNEI. This CDR3 comprises 16 residues. V was clipped by 3 bases and J by 1 base; unmatched bases: 6. The CDR3 DNA follows: TGTGCCAGCAGTGACGTAGCGGGGAGCGGCACAGATACGCAGTATTTT. It encodes CASSDVAGSGTDTQYF.

This clonotype has only a few counts. The J gene is TRBJ2-2, the V gene TRBV4-3; D is unclear. CDR3 length: 15 residues. Per germline, CDR1 LGHNA and CDR2 YSLEER. V was clipped by 0 bases and J by 4 bases, with 9 bases between them. Here the CDR3 DNA reads TGCGCCAGCAGCCAAGATCGGGTTGGCACCGGGGAGCTGTTTTTT. Its protein is CASSQDRVGTGELFF.

V usage is TRBV6-6 and J usage is TRBJ1-2; no clear D. The germline V gene has CDR1 MNHNY and CDR2 SVGAGI (reference sequence). The CDR3 is 12 residues long. The germline V and J ends were trimmed by 5 bases and 6 bases, with 10 bases remaining between them. The CDR3 DNA is TGTGCCAGCAGTACGGGCGCCGATGGCTACACCTTC. It translates to CASSTGADGYTF.

V is TRBV19 and J is TRBJ1-5; the D is unclear. Germline CDR1 and CDR2: LNHDA and SQIVND (reference sequence). V shed 0 bases and J shed 1 base, with 10 bases lying between them. The CDR3 has 16 residues. CDR3 amino acids: CASSIDRGSSNQPQHF. Here the CDR3 DNA reads TGTGCCAGTAGTATAGATCGCGGGTCGAGCAATCAGCCCCAGCATTTT.

Note on this clonotype: A much larger clone lies one base from this, so it may be a read error. The V and J genes are TRBV24-1 and TRBJ2-3; TRBD2 matches 7 bases. The ends lost 5 bases at V and 8 bases at J; junction bases unmatched: 6. CDR3 length: 13 amino acids. Germline values: CDR1 KGHDR, CDR2 SFDVKD. The chain's CDR3 is CATSGGTGGTQYF. The CDR3 region has the DNA TGTGCCACCAGTGGGGGAACGGGGGGTACGCAGTATTTT.

The chain combines TRBV7-3 with TRBJ2-5; D may correspond to TRBD1 or TRBD2 (6 bases each). Trimming removed 4 bases at V and 5 bases at J, with 17 bases between. The CDR3 contains 15 residues. Germline values: CDR1 SGHTA, CDR2 FQGTGA. For the CDR3, the DNA is TGTGCCAGCAGCTCCGGGGGCCCGGGGGTGGAGACCCAGTACTTC. Translation: CASSSGGPGVETQYF.